This is a list of T cell receptor beta chains from one sample in a study of cytomegalovirus exposure and HLA in healthy donors. Sequencing was performed with immunoSEQ multiplex PCR; in TCRdb, only in-frame clones are kept and a portion is missing. The sample records some 170,000 clones, around nine tenths being singletons. Sequences were obtained from PBMCs. The receptors were gathered from a young woman in good health and CMV-seronegative. CDR3s leave out the opening cysteine and the closing phenylalanine or tryptophan.

V | length | CDR3
TRBV5-8 | 12 | ASSMNARTDTQY
TRBV2 | 13 | ASIGDGGDTGELF
TRBV2 | 12 | ASSEQRISYEQY
TRBV7-8 | 14 | ASSGRAGTGATEAF
TRBV18 | 13 | ASSPPGGGSYEQY
TRBV7-9 | 13 | ASSKAADLDYEQY
TRBV6-5 | 13 | ASRYRETNTGELF
TRBV18 | 10 | ASSQGYDEQF
TRBV19 | 15 | ASSKRRDFGGNQPQH
TRBV18 | 11 | ASSPESNQPQH
TRBV14 | 13 | ASSPRGTGVYEQY
TRBV11-2 | 12 | ASSDVGANQPQH
TRBV7-8 | 12 | ASSPRGLTDTQY
TRBV2 | 11 | ASRFAQGTIQY
TRBV4-3 | 13 | ASSDGTGSNYGYT
TRBV4-1 | 14 | ASSQEMKFQAQGYT
TRBV2 | 10 | ASREAYTEAF
TRBV4-3 | 14 | ASSQDRRTGNYGYT
TRBV6-5 | 11 | ASSYSGVTEAF
TRBV6-1 | 13 | ASSEKLGQTYEQY
TRBV11-2 | 11 | ASSMDRGNQAF
TRBV7-9 | 13 | ASSRTGQSSYEQY
TRBV19 | 13 | ASSMGTGGTYEQY
TRBV7-9 | 15 | ASSSGWDRGSGNTIY
TRBV30 | 13 | AWSGQENFNSPLH
TRBV10-2 | 13 | ASSQAGTGAQPLH
TRBV2 | 12 | ASNIGTGPDKLF
TRBV18 | 15 | ASSPLSVERSNQPQH
TRBV29-1 | 11 | SVEIPTNTEAF
TRBV7-9 | 12 | ASSRTSGPQKIH
TRBV6-5 | 11 | ASSRTGVETQY
TRBV6-1 | 9 | ASRAGFEAF
TRBV7-8 | 13 | ASSAGPYSTDTQY
TRBV7-6 | 15 | ASSPRAGGPTQDTQY
TRBV27 | 12 | ASKSLGWDSPQH
TRBV7-2 | 15 | ASSSRGGVGDNQPQH
TRBV6-6 | 14 | ASSTSPGTGGWGYT
TRBV9 | 13 | ASSPRTEPSYEQY
TRBV19 | 15 | ASSLTVPGTGVYEQY
TRBV12-5 | 10 | ASGWINGGEF
TRBV7-9 | 13 | ASSLRGDPSYEQY